What follows are 26 T cell receptor beta chains derived from one specimen sequenced in a study of blood T cell repertoires in COVID-19. Measured with immunoSEQ multiplex PCR; TCRdb has only the in-frame clones, and not every one. The sample shows around 250,000 clones, about 87% of them seen only once. Material: PBMCs or T cells enriched from blood (not recorded which). The receptor source for this set is a woman between 40 and 55 years old who had been exposed to COVID-19.

The J gene is TRBJ2-5, the V gene TRBV13, with 11 nucleotides matching TRBD2. Germline trimming cut 4 bases from V and 5 bases from J; bases unmatched to any gene: 6. Germline-derived CDR1 and CDR2 are PRHDT and FYEKMQ (reference sequence). The CDR3 consists of 15 residues. The DNA of the CDR3 is TGTGCCAGCAGCTACATAGCGGGGGGGCGGGAGACCCAGTACTTC. Its protein product is CASSYIAGGRETQYF.

J is TRBJ1-1 and V is TRBV5-3; 8 bases agree with TRBD1. TRBV5-3 is treated as an ORF (open reading frame) with a function not yet certain. There are 17 residues in the CDR3. Trimming removed 1 base from V and 0 bases from J; junction bases left unmatched: 8. The CDR3 is CARSLSGTGFMNTEAFF. DNA of the CDR3: TGTGCCAGAAGCTTGAGCGGGACAGGATTCATGAACACTGAAGCTTTCTTT.

This chain connects TRBV19 to TRBJ2-2, with 8 bases identical to TRBD1. The CDR3 length is 17 residues. The germline V gene has CDR1 LNHDA and CDR2 SQIVND (reference sequence). The trim removed 3 bases at V and 4 bases at J, leaving 10 bases unmatched. CDR3 in amino acids: CASSMRAGTGVTGELFF. The CDR3 DNA follows: TGTGCCAGTAGTATGAGGGCGGGGACAGGTGTCACCGGGGAGCTGTTTTTT.

The chain carries TRBV5-4 and TRBJ1-3, with D tentatively TRBD1 (5 bases). With 0 bases removed from V and 0 bases from J, the gap between germline ends came to 16 bases. The germline V gene has CDR1 SGHNT and CDR2 YYREEE (reference sequence). The CDR3 loop spans 18 amino acids. CDR3 bases: TGTGCCAGCAGCTTGGGGGGTCGCGGGGCTTACTCTGGAAACACCATATATTTT. Translated: CASSLGGRGAYSGNTIYF.

This clone was seen only once. The CDR3 nucleotides read TGTGCCAGCAGCTTACACCAGATCCAAGAGACCCAGTACTTC. This sequence encodes CASSLHQIQETQYF. V gene TRBV7-8 combines with J gene TRBJ2-5; D unresolved. The CDR3 consists of 14 residues. Trimming left V 2 bases short and J 1 base short, with 8 bases between. CDR1 SGHVS and CDR2 FQNEAQ come from the germline V gene.

This clone was observed a few times. The DNA of the CDR3 is TGTGCCAGCAGTCGTACAGGGGATGGGAATAGCAATCAGCCCCAGCATTTT. Encoded protein: CASSRTGDGNSNQPQHF. The chain employs TRBV6-6 and TRBJ1-5; 7 positions agree with TRBD1. Germline assignment: CDR1 MNHNY and CDR2 SVGAGI (reference sequence). V was pared by 5 bases and J by 0 bases, with 10 bases of the junction left unmatched. The CDR3 is 17 residues long.

The chain joins TRBV2 to TRBJ1-5; D is unresolved. V dropped 4 bases and J dropped 0 bases, with 7 bases sitting between them. In germline, CDR1 is SNHLY, CDR2 FYNNEI. The CDR3 has 14 amino acids. DNA for the CDR3: TGTGCCAGCAGTGTCGAAGCTAGCAATCAGCCCCAGCATTTT. Its protein product is CASSVEASNQPQHF. Together with reference TRBV2 and TRBJ1-5, the CDR3 gives the full variable domain: EPEVTQTPSHQVTQMGQEVILRCVPISNHLYFYWYRQILGQKVEFLVSFYNNEISEKSEIFDDQFSVERPDGSNFTLKIRSTKLEDSAMYFCASSVEASNQPQHFGDGTRLSIL.

The rearrangement links TRBV25-1 to TRBJ1-1; a weak D match, TRBD1 (5 bases). Germline CDR1 reads MGHDK; CDR2 reads SYGVNS. The length of the CDR3 is 13 residues. The V end lost 7 bases, the J end lost 0 bases, and 9 bases lay between the germline ends. The CDR3, as DNA: TGTGCCAGCATGGGGCCGATGAACACTGAAGCTTTCTTT. Translated: CASMGPMNTEAFF.

CDR3 bases: TGCGCCAGCAGCTTGGTGGCTAGCGTATACAATGAGCAGTTCTTC. It encodes CASSLVASVYNEQFF. The rearrangement uses TRBV5-1 and TRBJ2-1; D might be TRBD2 (6 bases). The germline V and J ends were trimmed by 0 bases and 4 bases, with 11 bases remaining between them. This CDR3 is 15 amino acids long. Germline CDR1 reads SGHRS; CDR2 reads YFSETQ.

The J gene is TRBJ2-7, the V gene TRBV11-3, with 11 bases fitting TRBD2. The V and J ends lost 5 bases and 10 bases, in that order; junction bases with no gene match: 4. From germline, CDR1 is SGHNT and CDR2 YENEEA. The CDR3 has 12 amino acids. The CDR3 sequence is CASSLTSGSQYV. CDR3 nucleotides: TGTGCCAGCAGCCTCACTAGCGGGAGCCAGTACGTC.

V gene TRBV7-9 combines with J gene TRBJ2-7; perhaps TRBD1 as D (6 bases). This CDR3 is 13 amino acids long. V was cut by 3 bases and J by 11 bases, with 17 bases left in between. From germline, CDR1 is SEHNR and CDR2 FQNEAQ (reference sequence). This CDR3 is CASSFLTGQREYF. The CDR3 DNA follows: TGTGCCAGCAGCTTCTTAACGGGACAAAGGGAGTACTTC.

The chain carries TRBV11-2 and TRBJ1-5, with D possibly being TRBD1 (6 bases). V was shortened by 5 bases and J by 5 bases, with 10 bases between the two germline ends. The CDR3 contains 13 residues. Germline V gives CDR1 SGHAT, CDR2 FQNNGV. Here the CDR3 DNA reads TGTGCCAGCAGCATGGACAGAGATCAGCCCCAGCATTTT. Protein: CASSMDRDQPQHF.

The chain is built from TRBV19 and TRBJ1-2, with 8 bases matching TRBD1. The germline gives CDR1 LNHDA, CDR2 SQIVND (reference sequence). J gave up 3 bases and V 4 bases, and 4 bases lay outside the gene matches. The CDR3 loop spans 14 amino acids. CDR3 residues: CASSKQGVDYGYTF. CDR3 coding DNA: TGTGCCAGTAGTAAACAGGGGGTGGACTATGGCTACACCTTC.

The chain combines TRBV5-6 with TRBJ2-4, with 7 nucleotides matching TRBD1. Germline CDR1 SGHDT, CDR2 YYEEEE. J lost 0 bases, V lost 0 bases, and 6 bases had no gene match. The CDR3 is 17 amino acids. The CDR3 here is CASSLAGQLLAKNIQYF. DNA of the CDR3: TGTGCCAGCAGCTTGGCGGGACAGCTTCTAGCCAAAAACATTCAGTACTTC.

The gene calls are TRBV30 and TRBJ1-3, with D possibly matching TRBD1 (5 bases). Germline V gene sequence: CDR1 GTSNPN, CDR2 SVGIG (reference sequence). There are 15 residues in the CDR3. V lost 0 bases, J lost 3 bases, and 12 bases lay in between. For the CDR3, the DNA is TGTGCCTGGAGTGTAAGGGGCGTGGTTGGAAACACCATATATTTT. This gives the protein CAWSVRGVVGNTIYF. Full variable domain (rest looked up from reference TRBV30 and TRBJ1-3): SQTIHQWPATLVQPVGSPLSLECTVEGTSNPNLYWYRQAAGRGLQLLFYSVGIGQISSEVPQNLSASRPQDRQFILSSKKLLLSDSGFYLCAWSVRGVVGNTIYFGEGSWLTVV.

The chain uses TRBV6-5 and TRBJ1-5; D is possibly TRBD1 (5 bases). Trimming stripped 2 bases from V and 4 bases from J, with 12 bases between. This CDR3 region has 15 residues. From germline, CDR1 is MNHEY and CDR2 SVGAGI. The CDR3 spells CASSYGTLFNQPQHF. DNA of the CDR3: TGTGCCAGCAGTTACGGGACTCTCTTTAATCAGCCCCAGCATTTT.

The gene calls are TRBV7-8 and TRBJ1-6; the D gene is possibly TRBD1 (5 bases). This CDR3 contains 17 residues. CDR1 and CDR2 from the germline V gene are SGHVS and FQNEAQ. Trimming removed 4 bases from V and 2 bases from J, with 15 bases in between. CDR3: CASSSPAGGTYNSPLHF. CDR3 DNA sequence: TGTGCCAGCAGCTCCCCGGCTGGGGGGACCTATAATTCACCCCTCCACTTT.

The chain's CDR3 is CASSDFSGRESYEQYV. As DNA, the CDR3 is TGTGCCAGCAGTGACTTTAGCGGGAGAGAGTCCTACGAGCAGTACGTC. The rearrangement uses TRBV2 and TRBJ2-7, with 9 bases that match TRBD2. The CDR3 extends over 16 amino acids. The V and J ends lost 3 bases and 1 base, in that order; junction bases with no gene match: 7. CDR1 is SNHLY, CDR2 FYNNEI, per germline.

The rearrangement links TRBV5-6 to TRBJ1-1; no clear D. Germline CDR1 and CDR2: SGHDT and YYEEEE. V was cut by 0 bases and J by 11 bases, with 26 bases left in between. CDR3 size: 17 residues. This CDR3 reads CASSLAAESSSQGGAFF. DNA of the CDR3: TGTGCCAGCAGCTTGGCGGCGGAGAGTTCTTCACAAGGTGGCGCTTTCTTT.

The V gene is TRBV5-8, the J gene TRBJ1-4; TRBD1 matches 9 bases. This CDR3 spans 16 amino acids. The ends lost 0 bases at V and 5 bases at J; junction bases unmatched: 5. CDR1 and CDR2 from the germline V gene are SGHTS and YDEGEE. The CDR3 nucleotides read TGTGCCAGCAGCTTGGCCGGGGACAGGGCGAATGAAAAACTGTTTTTT. This translates into CASSLAGDRANEKLFF.

J is TRBJ1-3 and V is TRBV27; weak D call: TRBD1 (5 bases). There are 13 residues in the CDR3. V lost 6 bases and J 0 bases, leaving 6 bases between the germline ends. CDR1 MNHEY and CDR2 SMNVEV come from the germline V gene (reference sequence). As DNA, the CDR3 is TGTGCCAGCAGGGGGCACTCTGGAAACACCATATATTTT. Translating it yields CASRGHSGNTIYF.

The genes are TRBV13 and TRBJ2-3; D is undetermined. V was shortened by 4 bases and J by 6 bases, with 26 bases between the two germline ends. CDR1 PRHDT and CDR2 FYEKMQ come from the germline V gene (reference sequence). CDR3 length: 18 amino acids. The CDR3 spells CASSSSFGVRSSVDTQYF. The CDR3 DNA reads as TGTGCCAGCAGCTCCTCGTTTGGCGTCAGATCTAGTGTGGATACGCAGTATTTT.

This chain joins TRBV7-8 and TRBJ1-1; 8 nucleotides match TRBD1. The V gene end was trimmed by 5 bases and the J gene end by 6 bases; junction bases not matched to a gene: 2. The CDR3 spans 12 residues. The germline V gene has CDR1 SGHVS and CDR2 FQNEAQ. The chain's CDR3 is CASSVQGAEAFF. The CDR3 coding sequence is TGTGCCAGCAGCGTACAGGGGGCTGAAGCTTTCTTT. The variable domain in full, completed from reference TRBV7-8 and TRBJ1-1, reads GAGVSQSPRYKVAKRGQDVALRCDPISGHVSLFWYQQALGQGPEFLTYFQNEAQLDKSGLPSDRFFAERPEGSVSTLKIQRTQQEDSAVYLCASSVQGAEAFFGQGTRLTVV.

CDR3 sequence reads: CASSYSRDSQYGYTF. In DNA form, the CDR3 reads TGTGCCAGCAGTTACTCAAGGGACAGCCAATATGGCTACACCTTC. The chain links TRBV6-2 or TRBV6-3 to TRBJ1-2; TRBD1 matches at 7 bases. Trimming took 0 bases from V and 5 from J; bases not matched to a gene: 6. CDR1 is MNHEY and CDR2 is SVGEGT in the germline V gene. The CDR3 consists of 15 residues.

The chain carries TRBV13 and TRBJ1-1; maybe TRBD1 (6 bases). Per the germline V gene, CDR1 is PRHDT and CDR2 is FYEKMQ (reference sequence). The ends were cut back, 4 bases at V and 2 bases at J, with 8 bases in the middle. This CDR3 contains 13 residues. The CDR3 spells CASSWGLNTEAFF. CDR3 sequence (DNA): TGTGCCAGCAGCTGGGGGCTTAACACTGAAGCTTTCTTT.

A note on this clone: At the DNA level, this CDR3 is encoded by other sequences in the same sample as well. The J gene is TRBJ1-1, the V gene TRBV13; TRBD1 matches at 7 bases. The CDR3 is 15 residues long. Germline values: CDR1 PRHDT, CDR2 FYEKMQ (reference sequence). V dropped 1 base and J dropped 5; count of bases not matched to a gene: 7. CDR3 coding DNA: TGTGCCAGCAGCTTAGAAGGTCCAGGGGGAACTGAAGCTTTCTTT. Its protein product is CASSLEGPGGTEAFF.